One TCR beta chain is described in this entry. Original data processing: Amplification with reference gene primers provided the estimates of nucleated cell counts. The method was immunoSEQ multiplex PCR; TCRdb's version includes in-frame clones alone and lacks a portion of them. V and J calls and clone size come straight from that table; D and trimming were deduced from the DNA. Of 95,000 to 150,000 clones in the sample, 81% are singletons; the top ten hold about 15%. The sample belongs to a study of blood T cell repertoires in COVID-19. Study in general: Material from acute and convalescent COVID-19 was sourced from the United States, Italy and Spain.

This CDR3 contains 15 residues. V was clipped by 1 base and J by 7 bases; unmatched bases: 5. CDR1 is MNHEY and CDR2 is SVGEGT in the germline V gene. This clonotype originated in a young man with COVID-19, enrolled during active disease. The V and J genes are TRBV6-2 or TRBV6-3 and TRBJ1-4; 8 bases agree with TRBD1. Material: peripheral blood. CDR3 DNA: TGTGCCAGCAGTTACTTACCAGGGGGCGGTGAAAAACTGTTTTTT. Translating gives CASSYLPGGGEKLFF.